These T cell receptor beta chains were read from a single sample in a study of blood T cells in healthy people across ages. Each CDR3 protein is one row after TCRdb ran MiXCR on the 5' RACE reads. The sample lists 730,000 or so distinct CDR3 sequences, approximately 39% occurring once. Sample: blood. These receptors were obtained from a woman aged 60 to 75 in good health. The CDR3 runs from the conserved cysteine through the conserved F or W. The D gene is left open where the match is weak. Not every row has a clone size; where given, it reads once, few, many or a size class.

d_call	v_call	j_call	clone_size	cdr3_nt	cdr3_aa
.	TRBV4-2	TRBJ2-7	many	TGTGCCAGCAGCCTCCAACAGGGTGGCGAGCAGTACTTC	CASSLQQGGEQYF
.	TRBV6-5	TRBJ1-1	few	TGTGCCAGCAGCCCCGGGGGCAAGAACACTGAAGCTTTCTTT	CASSPGGKNTEAFF
.	TRBV7-2	TRBJ1-4	.	TGTGCCAGCAGCTGGGGCGGAACTCTAACTAATGAAAAACTGTTTTTT	CASSWGGTLTNEKLFF
.	TRBV24-1	TRBJ2-3	.	TGTGCCACCAGCTTATACGGAGATACGCAGTATTTT	CATSLYGDTQYF
TRBD1	TRBV7-2	TRBJ1-6	.	TGTGCCGCACACCGGGACAGGGGTTATTCACCCCTCCACTTT	CAAHRDRGYSPLHF
TRBD2	TRBV20-1	TRBJ2-1	few	TGCAGTGCTATGACCGGGACTAGCCACCACAATGAGCAGTTCTTC	CSAMTGTSHHNEQFF
.	TRBV6-2/TRBV6-3	TRBJ1-2	.	TGTGCCAGCAGTTACTCTCCGGCGGGGGCCGCCTCTAACTATGGCTACATCTTC	CASSYSPAGAASNYGYIF
TRBD2	TRBV29-1	TRBJ2-3	.	TGCAGCGTTGAATCGCGGGAGGCCAGGGATACGCAGTATTTT	CSVESREARDTQYF
.	TRBV7-2	TRBJ2-1	few	TGTGCCAGCAGCTTAGTTTGGAGTATTGGGGAGAATGAGCAGTTCTTC	CASSLVWSIGENEQFF
TRBD2	TRBV9	TRBJ2-3	.	TGTGCCAGCAGCGTATACGGGGGGGCCATGACAGATACGCAGTATTTT	CASSVYGGAMTDTQYF
TRBD2	TRBV15	TRBJ2-1	few	TGTGCCACCAGCAGAGCCATGTCGGGACTACCTTGGGAGCAGTTCTTC	CATSRAMSGLPWEQFF
.	TRBV7-2	TRBJ2-7	few	TGTGCCAGCAGCTACGTTCAGCGGTGGGAGCAGTACTTC	CASSYVQRWEQYF
TRBD1	TRBV29-1	TRBJ2-3	.	TGCAGCGTTGCCGGGGACAGGGATTTAGTCACAGATACGCAGTATTTT	CSVAGDRDLVTDTQYF
TRBD2	TRBV3-1	TRBJ2-5	once	TGTGCCAGCAGCCAAGAATCAAGCGGGAGAACCAATGAGCAGTACTTC	CASSQESSGRTNEQYF
.	TRBV20-1	TRBJ1-4	.	TGCAGTGCTAGAGATATACAGGGAGGGGAAAAACTGTTTTTT	CSARDIQGGEKLFF
TRBD1	TRBV7-9	TRBJ2-7	.	TGTGCCAGCAGCCTCGGGACAGGGTTTGGGAACGAGCAGTACTTC	CASSLGTGFGNEQYF
.	TRBV7-9	TRBJ2-1	few	TGTGCCAGCAGCCCCCAGTTGGGTGAGCAGTTCTTC	CASSPQLGEQFF
.	TRBV5-1	TRBJ1-5	.	TGCGCCAGCAGCCCTGGACGAGTGGGACAGCCCCAGCATTTT	CASSPGRVGQPQHF
.	TRBV20-1	TRBJ2-1	.	TGCAGTGCTCGGCTAGAGAATGAGCAGTTCTTC	CSARLENEQFF
.	TRBV14	TRBJ2-3	once	TGTGCCAGCAGCTCCCGGACAGCTAGCACAGATACGCAGTATTTT	CASSSRTASTDTQYF
.	TRBV15	TRBJ2-1	.	TGTGCCACCAGCAGAGATAGAGGGACGGGGGCCCAGTTCTTC	CATSRDRGTGAQFF
TRBD1	TRBV12-3/TRBV12-4	TRBJ2-7	.	TGTGCCAGCAGTTTAGGACAGGGTCACGAGCAGTACTTC	CASSLGQGHEQYF
.	TRBV24-1	TRBJ2-1	many	TGTGCCACCAGTGATTCAGCGGGACATGAGTACAATGAGCAGTTCTTC	CATSDSAGHEYNEQFF
.	TRBV7-8	TRBJ1-2	.	TGTGCCAGCAGCTTAGCGCGCGGGGGATCGCACTATGGCTACACCTTC	CASSLARGGSHYGYTF
.	TRBV7-8	TRBJ1-5	few	TGTGCCAGCAAAATAGCGGGGGCCAATCAGCCCCAGCATTTT	CASKIAGANQPQHF